This entry is about one TCR beta chain. These data come from a study of early T cells in non-severe SARS-CoV-2 infection. Study-wide background: Alpha and beta chains were unpaired, from unsorted whole-blood bulk RNA.

Unique molecular identifiers were added to individual cDNA molecules. In TCRdb, the 5' RACE reads were re-called with MiXCR into one record per CDR3 protein. The repertoire consists of approximately 65,000 distinct CDR3 sequences, with around 15% occurring once and the leading ten covering around an eighth. In germline, CDR1 is MDHEN, CDR2 SYDVKM. The length of the CDR3 is 14 residues. V lost 8 bases to trimming and J lost 2 bases, with 13 bases between them. Material: whole blood. The genes are TRBV28 and TRBJ2-1; D is possibly TRBD1 or TRBD2 (5 bases each). This receptor was identified in an adult who was a healthcare worker with PCR-confirmed SARS-CoV-2 infection or an uninfected control (not recorded which). The CDR3 region has the DNA TGTGCCAGCTTCTCCCGGGGCGCCTACAATGAGCAGTTCTTC. It translates to CASFSRGAYNEQFF.